One TCR beta chain is described in this entry. The source of the sample is a study of blood T cell repertoires in COVID-19. Original data processing: Estimation of nucleated cell counts relied on the amplification of reference gene primers. Using immunoSEQ multiplex PCR, the repertoire was profiled, and TCRdb retains in-frame clones only, with some absent. The V and J calls and clone size are taken from that table; D and trimming were inferred from the DNA. The sample lists approximately 250,000 clones; approximately 89% were seen once. J lost 6 bases, V lost 4 bases, and 7 bases had no gene match. Germline-derived CDR1 and CDR2 are WNHNN and SYGVQD (reference sequence). The CDR3 runs 15 residues.

The rearrangement links TRBV10-1 to TRBJ1-1; 11 positions agree with TRBD1. The TCR sequence derives from a man aged 35 to 55 who had been exposed to COVID-19. The sequenced material came from PBMCs or T cells enriched from blood (not recorded which). The CDR3 DNA is TGCGCCAGCAGTGGAATCGGGACAGGGGGATCTGAAGCTTTCTTT. The encoded protein is CASSGIGTGGSEAFF.